This T cell receptor beta chain appears in the sequencing data of a study of CD4 T cell repertoires in COVID-19. The overall study: After around 11 days of IL-2 expansion, CFSE-low cells were relabeled and restimulated with other coronavirus spikes. Study conclusions and caveats: Between roughly 6 and 25% of SARS-CoV-2 clonotypes also appeared in SARS-CoV and/or HKU1 spike cultures. Sharing of several most expanded SARS-CoV-2-reactive clonotypes across memory subsets suggested intraclonal diversification.

These memory T cells were uncultured and sequenced directly after ex vivo isolation. CDR3 length equals 13 residues. Trimming removed 4 bases from V and 5 bases from J, with 9 bases in between. The germline CDR1 and CDR2 sequences are LNHNV and YYDKDF (reference sequence). In its sample, this clone was seen once. The antigen is not known. Assay: immunoSEQ multiplex PCR; the TCRdb copy retains only in-frame clones and omits some. The table has over 20,000 clones, 80% to 90% seen once. The chain couples TRBV15 to TRBJ2-1; D gene ambiguous. The sample here was central memory CD4+ T cells from blood, taken before the COVID-19 pandemic. This clonotype originated in a human donor who had COVID-19. The chain's CDR3 is CATSIVFNNEQFF. The CDR3 DNA reads as TGTGCCACCAGCATAGTGTTCAACAATGAGCAGTTCTTC.